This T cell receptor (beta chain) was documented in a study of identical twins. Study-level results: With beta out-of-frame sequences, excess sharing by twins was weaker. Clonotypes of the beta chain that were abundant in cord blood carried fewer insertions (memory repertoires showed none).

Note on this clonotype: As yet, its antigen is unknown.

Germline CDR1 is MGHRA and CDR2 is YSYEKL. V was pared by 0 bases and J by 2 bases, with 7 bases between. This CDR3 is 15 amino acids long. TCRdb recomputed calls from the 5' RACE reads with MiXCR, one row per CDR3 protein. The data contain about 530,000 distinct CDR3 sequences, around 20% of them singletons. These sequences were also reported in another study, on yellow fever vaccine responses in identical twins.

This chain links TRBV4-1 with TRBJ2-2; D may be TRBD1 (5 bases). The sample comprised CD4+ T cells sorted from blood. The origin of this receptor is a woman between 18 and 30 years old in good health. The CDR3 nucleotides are TGCGCCAGCAGCCAAGACAGGGTCAACACCGGGGAGCTGTTTTTT. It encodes CASSQDRVNTGELFF.